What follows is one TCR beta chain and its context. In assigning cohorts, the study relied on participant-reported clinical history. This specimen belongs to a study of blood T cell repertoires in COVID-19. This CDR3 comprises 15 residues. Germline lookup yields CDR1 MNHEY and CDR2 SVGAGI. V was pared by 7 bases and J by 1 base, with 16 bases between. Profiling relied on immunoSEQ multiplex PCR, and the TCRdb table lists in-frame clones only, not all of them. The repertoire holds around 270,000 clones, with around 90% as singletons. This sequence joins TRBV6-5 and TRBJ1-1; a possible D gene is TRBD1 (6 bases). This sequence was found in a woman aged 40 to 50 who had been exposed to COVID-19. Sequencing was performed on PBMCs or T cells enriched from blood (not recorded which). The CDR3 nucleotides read TGTGCCAGCATCCGAGTACAGGGTAAGAACACTGAAGCTTTCTTT. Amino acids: CASIRVQGKNTEAFF.